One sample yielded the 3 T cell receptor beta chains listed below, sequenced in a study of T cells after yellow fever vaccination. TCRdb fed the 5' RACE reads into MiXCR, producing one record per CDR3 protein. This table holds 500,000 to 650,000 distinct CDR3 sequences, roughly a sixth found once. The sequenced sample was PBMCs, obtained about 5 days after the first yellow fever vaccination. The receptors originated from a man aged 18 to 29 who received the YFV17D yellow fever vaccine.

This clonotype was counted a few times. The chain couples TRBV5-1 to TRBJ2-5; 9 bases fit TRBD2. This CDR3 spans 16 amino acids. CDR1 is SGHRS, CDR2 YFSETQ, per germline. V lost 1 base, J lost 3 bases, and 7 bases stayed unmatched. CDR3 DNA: TGCGCCAGCAGCTTGTTAGCTAGCGGGGAGGAAGAGACCCAGTACTTC. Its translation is CASSLLASGEEETQYF.

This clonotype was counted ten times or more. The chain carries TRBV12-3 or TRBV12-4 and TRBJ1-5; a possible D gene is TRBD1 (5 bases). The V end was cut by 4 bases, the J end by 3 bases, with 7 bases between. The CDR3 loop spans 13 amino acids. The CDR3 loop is CASSSGYNQPQHF. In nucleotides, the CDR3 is TGTGCCAGCAGTTCAGGGTACAATCAGCCCCAGCATTTT.

The CDR3 loop reads CASSILRGYNEQFF. The CDR3 DNA reads as TGTGCCAGTAGTATACTGCGGGGCTACAATGAGCAGTTCTTC. The chain is built from TRBV19 and TRBJ2-1; a possible D gene is TRBD2 (6 bases). The CDR3 loop spans 14 amino acids. The V and J ends lost 2 bases and 3 bases respectively, with 8 bases between them. Germline loops: CDR1 LNHDA, CDR2 SQIVND (reference sequence). The complete variable domain, with remaining parts taken from reference TRBV19 and TRBJ2-1, reads DGGITQSPKYLFRKEGQNVTLSCEQNLNHDAMYWYRQDPGQGLRLIYYSQIVNDFQKGDIAEGYSVSREKKESFPLTVTSAQKNPTAFYLCASSILRGYNEQFFGPGTRLTVL.